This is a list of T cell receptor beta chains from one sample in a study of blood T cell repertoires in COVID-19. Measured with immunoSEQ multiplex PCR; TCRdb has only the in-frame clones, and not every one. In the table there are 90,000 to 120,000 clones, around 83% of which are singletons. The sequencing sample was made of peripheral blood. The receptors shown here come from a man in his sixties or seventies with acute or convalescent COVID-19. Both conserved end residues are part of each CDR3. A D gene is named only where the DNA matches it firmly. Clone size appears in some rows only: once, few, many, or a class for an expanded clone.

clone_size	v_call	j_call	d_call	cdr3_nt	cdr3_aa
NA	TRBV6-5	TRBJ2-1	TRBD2	TGTGCCAGCAGTTGGACTAGCGGGGGCAGTGAGCAGTTCTTC	CASSWTSGGSEQFF
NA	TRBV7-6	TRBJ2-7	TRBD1	TGTGCCAGCAGCTTAGTTGGGACAGGGGGGTTCGACGAGCAGTACTTC	CASSLVGTGGFDEQYF
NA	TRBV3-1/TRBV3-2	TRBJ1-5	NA	TGTGCCAGCAGCCGACAGGTTGGCCAGCCCCAGCATTTT	CASSRQVGQPQHF
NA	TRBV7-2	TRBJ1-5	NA	TGTGCCAGCAGCCCCGCCCAGGGGAATCAGCCCCAGCATTTT	CASSPAQGNQPQHF
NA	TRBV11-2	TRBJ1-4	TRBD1	TGTGCCAGCAGCGTAACAGGGGGCAATGAAAAACTGTTTTTT	CASSVTGGNEKLFF
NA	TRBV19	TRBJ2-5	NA	TGTGCCAGTAGCCCTGGGACTTGGGAGACCCAGTACTTC	CASSPGTWETQYF
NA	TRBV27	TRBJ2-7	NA	TGTGCCAGCAGCGGGGGAACCTACGAGCAGTACTTC	CASSGGTYEQYF
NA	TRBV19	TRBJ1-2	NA	TGTGCCAGTAGACGGGAGACTGGCTACACCTTC	CASRRETGYTF
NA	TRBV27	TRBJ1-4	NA	TGTGCCAGCAGTCCTCGAGGGATTGGGGAAAAACTGTTTTTT	CASSPRGIGEKLFF
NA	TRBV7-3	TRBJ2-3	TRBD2	TGTGCCAGCAGCCTGACTAGCGGAATCACAGATACGCAGTATTTT	CASSLTSGITDTQYF
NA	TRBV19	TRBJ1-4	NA	TGTGCCAGTAGTATAGTAGGAGGGGGGGCGTCTAATGAAAAACTGTTTTTT	CASSIVGGGASNEKLFF
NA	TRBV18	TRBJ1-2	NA	TGTGCCAGCTCACCTTCTGTCGGGGGGTTGGCGGATGGCTACACCTTC	CASSPSVGGLADGYTF
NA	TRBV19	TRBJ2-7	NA	TGTGCCAGTAGTATAACCAGGGACTCCTACGAGCAGTACTTC	CASSITRDSYEQYF
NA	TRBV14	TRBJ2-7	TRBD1	TGTGCCAGCAGGGCAACAGGGGGATCCTACGAGCAGTACTTC	CASRATGGSYEQYF
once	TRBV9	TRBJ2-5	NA	TGTGCCAGCAGCGTAGGGCCAGGCCAAGAGACCCAGTACTTC	CASSVGPGQETQYF
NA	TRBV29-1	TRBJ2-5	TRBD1	TGCAGCGTGGGGGGGACAGGGTACCAAGAGACCCAGTACTTC	CSVGGTGYQETQYF
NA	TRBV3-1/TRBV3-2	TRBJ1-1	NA	TGTGCCAGTGGGAACTACGGGACTTTTGAAGCTTTCTTT	CASGNYGTFEAFF
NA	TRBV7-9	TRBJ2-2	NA	TGTGCCAGCAGCTTATCGGTCGGGGAGCTGTTTTTT	CASSLSVGELFF
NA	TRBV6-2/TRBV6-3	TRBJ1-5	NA	TGTGCCAGCAGTCCCGTTCGGAGTTCTGAAAGCAATCAGCCCCAGCATTTT	CASSPVRSSESNQPQHF
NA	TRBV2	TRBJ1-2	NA	TGTGCCACACACCGCCTGGTGGGAGGCGGTGAGGACGGCTACACCTTC	CATHRLVGGGEDGYTF
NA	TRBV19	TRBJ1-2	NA	TGTGCCAGTAGCGTAGGGGTTCGTGGCTACACCTTC	CASSVGVRGYTF
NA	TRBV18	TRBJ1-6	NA	TGTGCCAGCTCACCATCTCGACAGTGGAATTCACCCCTCCACTTT	CASSPSRQWNSPLHF
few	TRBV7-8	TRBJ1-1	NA	TGTGCCAGCAGCCCACGACAGGTCACTGAAGCTTTCTTT	CASSPRQVTEAFF
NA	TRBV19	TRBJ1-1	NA	TGTGCCAGTAACGACGGGAGGGGAGGAGGCAAAGTTAGAGCTTTCTTT	CASNDGRGGGKVRAFF
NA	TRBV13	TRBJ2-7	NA	TGTGCCAGCAGCTCAACAGGGTTCCACGAGCAGTACTTC	CASSSTGFHEQYF
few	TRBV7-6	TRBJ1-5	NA	TGTGCCAGCAGCAATACAGGGCCCACTGGAAATCAGCCCCAGCATTTT	CASSNTGPTGNQPQHF
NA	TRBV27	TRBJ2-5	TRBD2	TGTGCCAGCAGGAGCGGGGCCTCCCAAGAGACCCAGTACTTC	CASRSGASQETQYF
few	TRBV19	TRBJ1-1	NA	TGTGCCAGTAGGACGAAGGTGGGGGGGTTGGTCGGGTTAAACACTGAAGCTTTCTTT	CASRTKVGGLVGLNTEAFF
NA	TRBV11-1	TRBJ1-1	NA	TGTGCCAGCAGCGTAGGAACAGGGTCCAGAACTGAAGCTTTCTTT	CASSVGTGSRTEAFF
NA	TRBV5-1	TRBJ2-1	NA	TGCGCCAGCAGCCCTGGACAGCTTGGGAATGAGCAGTTCTTC	CASSPGQLGNEQFF
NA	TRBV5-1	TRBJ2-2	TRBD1	TGCGCCAGCAGATATGAACAGGGGGCAAACGGGGAGCTGTTTTTT	CASRYEQGANGELFF
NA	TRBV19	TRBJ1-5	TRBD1	TGTGCCAGTAGGGGGATAACAGGGGCAAATCAGCCCCAGCATTTT	CASRGITGANQPQHF
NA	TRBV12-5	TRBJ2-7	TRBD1	TGTGCTAGTGGTTTAGGGACAGGGGGGGGTTACGAGCAGTACTTC	CASGLGTGGGYEQYF
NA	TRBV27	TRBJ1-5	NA	TGTGCCAGCAGTTTATCGTGGGGGGTGGGGGAACCCCAGCATTTT	CASSLSWGVGEPQHF
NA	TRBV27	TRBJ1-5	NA	TGTGCCAGCAGTTTTTTGGAAAGCGGACAGCCCCAGCATTTT	CASSFLESGQPQHF
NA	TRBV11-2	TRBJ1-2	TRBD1	TGTGCCAGCAGCCCCACAGGGGGTAACTATGGGGCTAACTATGGCTACACCTTC	CASSPTGGNYGANYGYTF
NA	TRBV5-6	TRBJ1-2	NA	TGTGCCAGCAGCTTGGAGGCAGGGGGCTACACCTTC	CASSLEAGGYTF
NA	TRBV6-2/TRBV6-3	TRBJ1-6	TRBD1	TGTGCCAGCAGTTATGGGACAGGGCCCTATAATTCACCCCTCCACTTT	CASSYGTGPYNSPLHF
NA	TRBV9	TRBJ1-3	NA	TGTGCCAGCAGCGTAGCTGGGCAATTGAACACCATATATTTT	CASSVAGQLNTIYF
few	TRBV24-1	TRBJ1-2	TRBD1	TGTGCCACCAGTGATTCTGGACAGGGGAATGGCTACACCTTC	CATSDSGQGNGYTF
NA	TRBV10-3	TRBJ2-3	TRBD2	TGTGCCATCAGGGCGGGGGGGCGTCTTTCCCCAGATACGCAGTATTTT	CAIRAGGRLSPDTQYF
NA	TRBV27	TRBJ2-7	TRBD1	TGTGCCAGCAGTTTTTGGGGGACAGGCGAGCAGTACTTC	CASSFWGTGEQYF
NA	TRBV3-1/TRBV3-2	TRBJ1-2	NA	TGTGCCAGCAGCCAAGATCCGGGGAACTATGGCTACACCTTC	CASSQDPGNYGYTF
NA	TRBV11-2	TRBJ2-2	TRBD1	TGTGCCAGCAGCTGGGGACAGCCAAACACCGGGGAGCTGTTTTTT	CASSWGQPNTGELFF
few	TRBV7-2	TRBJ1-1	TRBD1	TGTGCCAGCAGCTCCGCCAAGGGGGACAGGGGAGCTTTCTTT	CASSSAKGDRGAFF